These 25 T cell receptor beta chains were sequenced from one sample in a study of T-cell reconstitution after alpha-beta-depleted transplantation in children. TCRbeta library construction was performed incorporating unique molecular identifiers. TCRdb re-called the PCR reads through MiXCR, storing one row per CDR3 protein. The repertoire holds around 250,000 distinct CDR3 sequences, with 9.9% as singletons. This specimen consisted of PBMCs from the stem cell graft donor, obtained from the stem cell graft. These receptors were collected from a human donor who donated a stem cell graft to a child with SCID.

The CDR3: CASSFGTSNSYEQYF. CDR3 in DNA: TGCGCCAGCAGCTTTGGGACCTCGAATTCCTACGAGCAGTACTTC. The chain has TRBV5-1 and TRBJ2-7, with D perhaps given as TRBD1 or TRBD2 (5 bases each). This CDR3 has 15 amino acids. Deletions cut 2 bases from V and 1 base from J, with 13 bases between. Germline V gene lookup returns CDR1 SGHRS and CDR2 YFSETQ.

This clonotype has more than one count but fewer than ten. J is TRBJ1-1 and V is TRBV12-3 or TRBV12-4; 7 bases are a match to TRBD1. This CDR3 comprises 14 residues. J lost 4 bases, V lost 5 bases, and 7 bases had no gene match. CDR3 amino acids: CASSGDDRVTEAFF. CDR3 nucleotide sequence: TGTGCCAGCAGTGGGGATGACAGGGTCACTGAAGCTTTCTTT.

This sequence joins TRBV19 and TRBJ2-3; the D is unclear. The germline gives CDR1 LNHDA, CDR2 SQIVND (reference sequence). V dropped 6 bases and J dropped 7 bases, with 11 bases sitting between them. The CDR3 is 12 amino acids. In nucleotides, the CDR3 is TGTGCCAGTAGGGGCCGCTCGAATACGCAGTATTTT. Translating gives CASRGRSNTQYF.

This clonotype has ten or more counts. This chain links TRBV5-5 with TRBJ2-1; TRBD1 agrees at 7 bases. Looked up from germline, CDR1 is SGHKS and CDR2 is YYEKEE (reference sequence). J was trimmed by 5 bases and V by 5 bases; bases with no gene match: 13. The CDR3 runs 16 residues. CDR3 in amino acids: CASRGWDSRSHNEQFF. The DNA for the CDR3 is TGTGCCAGCAGGGGGTGGGACAGTAGGTCCCACAATGAGCAGTTCTTC.

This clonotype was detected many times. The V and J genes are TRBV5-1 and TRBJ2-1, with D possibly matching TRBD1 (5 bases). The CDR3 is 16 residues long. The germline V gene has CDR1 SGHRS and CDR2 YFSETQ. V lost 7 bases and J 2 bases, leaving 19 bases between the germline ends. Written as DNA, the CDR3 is TGCGCCAGCTCCAGCTCAGCCATAGGGGCCTACAATGAGCAGTTCTTC. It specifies CASSSSAIGAYNEQFF.

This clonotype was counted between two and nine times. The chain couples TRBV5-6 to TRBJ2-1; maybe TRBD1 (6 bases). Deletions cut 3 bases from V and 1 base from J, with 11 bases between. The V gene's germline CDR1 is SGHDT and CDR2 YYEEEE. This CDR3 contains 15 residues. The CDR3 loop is CASSYRARSYNEQFF. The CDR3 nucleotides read TGTGCCAGCAGCTACAGGGCGAGGTCCTACAATGAGCAGTTCTTC.

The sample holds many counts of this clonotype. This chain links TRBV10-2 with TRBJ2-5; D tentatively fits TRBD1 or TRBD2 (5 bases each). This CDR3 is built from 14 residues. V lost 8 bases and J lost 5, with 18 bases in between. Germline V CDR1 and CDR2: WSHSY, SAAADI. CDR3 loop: CASQPGGFGETQYF. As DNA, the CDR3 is TGCGCCAGCCAACCTGGGGGTTTTGGCGAGACCCAGTACTTC.

The CDR3 region has the DNA TGTGCCAGCATCCCGGGACAGGGGTTTGAGCAGTTCTTC. Protein product: CASIPGQGFEQFF. The chain has TRBV12-3 or TRBV12-4 and TRBJ2-1; 10 nucleotides align to TRBD1. The CDR3 sequence is 13 residues long. V lost 7 bases and J lost 9; bases outside the gene matches: 6.

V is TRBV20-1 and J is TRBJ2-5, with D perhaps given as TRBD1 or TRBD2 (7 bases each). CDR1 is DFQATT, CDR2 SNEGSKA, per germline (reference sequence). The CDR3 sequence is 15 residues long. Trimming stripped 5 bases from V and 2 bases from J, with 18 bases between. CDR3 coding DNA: TGCAGTGCTGGAAAACAGGGGAGGGGGCAAGAGACCCAGTACTTC. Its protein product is CSAGKQGRGQETQYF.

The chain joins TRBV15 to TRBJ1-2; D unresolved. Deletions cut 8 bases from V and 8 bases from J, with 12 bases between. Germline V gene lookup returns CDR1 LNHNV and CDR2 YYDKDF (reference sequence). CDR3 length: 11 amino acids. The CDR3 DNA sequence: TGTGCCACCGGGGAAGGAGAGGGCTACACCTTC. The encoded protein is CATGEGEGYTF. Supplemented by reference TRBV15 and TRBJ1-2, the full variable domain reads DAMVIQNPRYQVTQFGKPVTLSCSQTLNHNVMYWYQQKSSQAPKLLFHYYDKDFNNEADTPDNFQSRRPNTSFCFLDIRSPGLGDTAMYLCATGEGEGYTFGSGTRLTVV.

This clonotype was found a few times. CDR3 amino acids: CSAVGEPGYNEQFF. CDR3 coding DNA: TGCAGTGCGGTAGGGGAGCCGGGGTACAATGAGCAGTTCTTC. This chain uses TRBV20-1 with TRBJ2-1, with D perhaps given as TRBD1 or TRBD2 (5 bases each). This CDR3 has 14 amino acids. V shed 6 bases and J shed 4 bases, with 16 bases lying between them. Germline V gene data show CDR1 as DFQATT and CDR2 as SNEGSKA (reference sequence).

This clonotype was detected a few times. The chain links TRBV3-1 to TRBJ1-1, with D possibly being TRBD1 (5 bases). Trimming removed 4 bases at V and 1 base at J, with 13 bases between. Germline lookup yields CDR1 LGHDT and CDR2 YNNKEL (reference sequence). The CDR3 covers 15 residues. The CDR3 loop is CASSLFGGSNTEAFF. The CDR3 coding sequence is TGTGCCAGCAGCCTCTTCGGGGGGTCGAACACTGAAGCTTTCTTT.

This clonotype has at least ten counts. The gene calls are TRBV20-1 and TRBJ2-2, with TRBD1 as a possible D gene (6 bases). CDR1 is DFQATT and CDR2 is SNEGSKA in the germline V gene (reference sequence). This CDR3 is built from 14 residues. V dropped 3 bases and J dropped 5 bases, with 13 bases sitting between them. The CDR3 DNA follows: TGCAGTGCTAGGAACACACAGGGAACCGGGGAGCTGTTTTTT. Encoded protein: CSARNTQGTGELFF.

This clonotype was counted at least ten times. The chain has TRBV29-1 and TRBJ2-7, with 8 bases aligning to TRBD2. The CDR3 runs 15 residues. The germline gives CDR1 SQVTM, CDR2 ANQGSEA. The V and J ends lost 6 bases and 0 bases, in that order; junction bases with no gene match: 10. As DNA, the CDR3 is TGCAGCGTCACCGGACTAGCCCAATCCTCCTACGAGCAGTACTTC. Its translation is CSVTGLAQSSYEQYF.

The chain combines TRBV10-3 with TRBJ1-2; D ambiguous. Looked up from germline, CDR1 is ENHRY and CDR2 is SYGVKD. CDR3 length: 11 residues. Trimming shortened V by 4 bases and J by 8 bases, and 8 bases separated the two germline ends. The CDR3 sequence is CAISGEGGYTF. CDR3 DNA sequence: TGTGCCATCAGTGGGGAAGGCGGCTACACCTTC.

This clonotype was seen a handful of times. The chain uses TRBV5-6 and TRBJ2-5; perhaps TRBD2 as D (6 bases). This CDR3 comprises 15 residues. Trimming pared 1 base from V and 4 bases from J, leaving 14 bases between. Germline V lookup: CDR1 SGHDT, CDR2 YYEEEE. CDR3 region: CASSLIGGPGETQYF. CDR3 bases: TGTGCCAGCAGCTTGATCGGGGGACCCGGAGAGACCCAGTACTTC. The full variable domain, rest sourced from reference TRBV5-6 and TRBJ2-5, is DAGVTQSPTHLIKTRGQQVTLRCSPKSGHDTVSWYQQALGQGPQFIFQYYEEEERQRGNFPDRFSGHQFPNYSSELNVNALLLGDSALYLCASSLIGGPGETQYFGPGTRLLVL.

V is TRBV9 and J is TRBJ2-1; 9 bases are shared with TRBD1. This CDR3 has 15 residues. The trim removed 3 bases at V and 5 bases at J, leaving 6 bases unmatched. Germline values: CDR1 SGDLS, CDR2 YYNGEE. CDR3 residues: CASSGYRGPNNEQFF. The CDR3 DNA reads TGTGCCAGCAGCGGCTACAGGGGGCCCAACAATGAGCAGTTCTTC.

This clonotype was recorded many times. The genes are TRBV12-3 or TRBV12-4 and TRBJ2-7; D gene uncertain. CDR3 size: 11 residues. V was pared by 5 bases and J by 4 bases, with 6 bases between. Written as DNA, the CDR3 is TGTGCCAGCAGTGGACGGTACGAGCAGTACTTC. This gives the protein CASSGRYEQYF.

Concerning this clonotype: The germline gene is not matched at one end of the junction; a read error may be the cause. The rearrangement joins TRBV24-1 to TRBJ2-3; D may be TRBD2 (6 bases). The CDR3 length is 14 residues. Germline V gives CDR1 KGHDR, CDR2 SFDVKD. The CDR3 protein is CAASESGRTDTQYF. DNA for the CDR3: TGTGCCGCCAGTGAAAGCGGGCGCACAGATACGCAGTATTTT.

Written as DNA, the CDR3 is TGTGCCAGCAGCCACTTCGGGGGGGGAGGGGATGAGCAGTTCTTC. Protein sequence: CASSHFGGGGDEQFF. The chain carries TRBV6-5 and TRBJ2-1; TRBD2 agrees at 8 bases. Trimming removed 6 bases from V and 8 bases from J; junction bases left unmatched: 12. Germline CDR1 and CDR2: MNHEY and SVGAGI. The CDR3 sequence is 15 residues long.

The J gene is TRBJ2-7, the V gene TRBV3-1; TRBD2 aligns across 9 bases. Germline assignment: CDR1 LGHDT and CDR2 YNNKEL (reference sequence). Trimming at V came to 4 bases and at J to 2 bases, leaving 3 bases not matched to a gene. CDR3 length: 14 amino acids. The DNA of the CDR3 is TGTGCCAGCAGCCCCATAGCGGGGGCCTACGAGCAGTACTTC. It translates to CASSPIAGAYEQYF.

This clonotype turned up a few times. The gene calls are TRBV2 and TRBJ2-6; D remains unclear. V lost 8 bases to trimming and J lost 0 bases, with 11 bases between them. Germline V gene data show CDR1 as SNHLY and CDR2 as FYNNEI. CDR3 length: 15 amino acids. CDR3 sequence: CASQQESSGANVLTF. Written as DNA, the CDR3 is TGTGCCAGCCAGCAGGAATCCTCTGGGGCCAACGTCCTGACTTTC.

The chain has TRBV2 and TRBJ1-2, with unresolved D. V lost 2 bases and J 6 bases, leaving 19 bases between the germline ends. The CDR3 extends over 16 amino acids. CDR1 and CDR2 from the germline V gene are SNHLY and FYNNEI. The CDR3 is CASSESRFESADGYTF. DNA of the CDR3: TGTGCCAGCAGTGAAAGTCGATTTGAGTCTGCGGATGGCTACACCTTC. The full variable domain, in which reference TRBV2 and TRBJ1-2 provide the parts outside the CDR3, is EPEVTQTPSHQVTQMGQEVILRCVPISNHLYFYWYRQILGQKVEFLVSFYNNEISEKSEIFDDQFSVERPDGSNFTLKIRSTKLEDSAMYFCASSESRFESADGYTFGSGTRLTVV.

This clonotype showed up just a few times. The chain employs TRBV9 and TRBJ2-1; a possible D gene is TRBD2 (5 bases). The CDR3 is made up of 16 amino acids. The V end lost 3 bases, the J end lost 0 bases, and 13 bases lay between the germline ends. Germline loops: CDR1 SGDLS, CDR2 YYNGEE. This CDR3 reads CASSALDSFSYNEQFF. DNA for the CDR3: TGTGCCAGCAGCGCCCTGGACTCCTTCTCCTACAATGAGCAGTTCTTC. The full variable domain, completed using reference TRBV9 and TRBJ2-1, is DSGVTQTPKHLITATGQRVTLRCSPRSGDLSVYWYQQSLDQGLQFLIQYYNGEERAKGNILERFSAQQFPDLHSELNLSSLELGDSALYFCASSALDSFSYNEQFFGPGTRLTVL.

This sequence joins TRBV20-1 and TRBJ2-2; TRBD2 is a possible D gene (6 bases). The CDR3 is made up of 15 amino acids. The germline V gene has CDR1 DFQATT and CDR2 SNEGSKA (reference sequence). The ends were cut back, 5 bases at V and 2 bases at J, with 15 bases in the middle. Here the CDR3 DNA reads TGCAGTGCTTCAATAAGCGGGTTCAACACCGGGGAGCTGTTTTTT. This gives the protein CSASISGFNTGELFF.